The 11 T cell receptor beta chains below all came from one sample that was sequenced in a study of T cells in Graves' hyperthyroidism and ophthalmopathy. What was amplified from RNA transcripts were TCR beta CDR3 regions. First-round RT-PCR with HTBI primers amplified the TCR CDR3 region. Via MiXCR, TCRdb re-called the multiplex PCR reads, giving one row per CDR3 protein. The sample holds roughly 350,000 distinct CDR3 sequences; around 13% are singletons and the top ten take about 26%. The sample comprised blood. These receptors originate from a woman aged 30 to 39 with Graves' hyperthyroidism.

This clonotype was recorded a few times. This CDR3 is CASSRDRTNYGYTF. The CDR3 coding sequence is TGTGCCAGCTCTCGGGACCGAACTAACTATGGCTACACCTTC. The J gene is TRBJ1-2, the V gene TRBV6-1, with a tentative D call TRBD1 (5 bases). The germline V gene encodes CDR1 MNHNS and CDR2 SASEGT. V lost 8 bases and J 0 bases, leaving 13 bases between the germline ends. CDR3 length equals 14 residues.

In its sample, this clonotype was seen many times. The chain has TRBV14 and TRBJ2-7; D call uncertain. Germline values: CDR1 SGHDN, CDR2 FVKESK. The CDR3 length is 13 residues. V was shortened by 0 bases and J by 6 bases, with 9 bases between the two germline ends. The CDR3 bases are TGTGCCAGCAGCCAAGAGAGGAGAGCCGAGCAGTACTTC. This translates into CASSQERRAEQYF.

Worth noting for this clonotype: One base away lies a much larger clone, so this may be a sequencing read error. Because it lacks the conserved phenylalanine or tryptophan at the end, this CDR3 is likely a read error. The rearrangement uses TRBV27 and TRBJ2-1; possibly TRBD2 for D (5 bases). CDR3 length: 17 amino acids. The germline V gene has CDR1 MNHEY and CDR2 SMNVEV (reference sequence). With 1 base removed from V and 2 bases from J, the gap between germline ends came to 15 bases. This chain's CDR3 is CASSLLGGFTPYNEQFL. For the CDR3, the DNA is TGTGCCAGCAGTTTATTAGGCGGGTTTACCCCCTACAATGAGCAGTTCCTC.

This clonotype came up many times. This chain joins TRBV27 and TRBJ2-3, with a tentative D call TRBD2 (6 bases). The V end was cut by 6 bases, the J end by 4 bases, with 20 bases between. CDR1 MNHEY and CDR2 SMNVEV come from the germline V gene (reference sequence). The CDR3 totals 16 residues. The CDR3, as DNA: TGTGCCAGCAGGCTAAGGACTACTGTTTCATCAGATACGCAGTATTTT. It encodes CASRLRTTVSSDTQYF.

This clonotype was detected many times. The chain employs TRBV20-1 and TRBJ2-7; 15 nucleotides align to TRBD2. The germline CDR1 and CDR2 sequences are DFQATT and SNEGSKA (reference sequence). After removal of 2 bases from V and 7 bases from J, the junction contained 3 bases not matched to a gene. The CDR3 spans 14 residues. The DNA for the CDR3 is TGCAGTGCTAGAAGGGGACTAGCGGGGGGAGAGCAGTACTTC. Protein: CSARRGLAGGEQYF.

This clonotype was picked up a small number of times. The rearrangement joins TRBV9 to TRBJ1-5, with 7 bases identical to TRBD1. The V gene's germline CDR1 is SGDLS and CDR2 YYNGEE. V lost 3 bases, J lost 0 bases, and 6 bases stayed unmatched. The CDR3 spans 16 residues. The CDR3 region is CASSGGTVNSNQPQHF. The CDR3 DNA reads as TGTGCCAGCAGCGGAGGGACAGTCAATAGCAATCAGCCCCAGCATTTT.

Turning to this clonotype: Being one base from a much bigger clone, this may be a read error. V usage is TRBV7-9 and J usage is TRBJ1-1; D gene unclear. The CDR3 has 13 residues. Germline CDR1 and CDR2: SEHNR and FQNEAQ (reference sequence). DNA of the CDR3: TGTGCCAGCGGCTTCCCGGTGGGCACTGAAGCTTTCTTT. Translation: CASGFPVGTEAFF.

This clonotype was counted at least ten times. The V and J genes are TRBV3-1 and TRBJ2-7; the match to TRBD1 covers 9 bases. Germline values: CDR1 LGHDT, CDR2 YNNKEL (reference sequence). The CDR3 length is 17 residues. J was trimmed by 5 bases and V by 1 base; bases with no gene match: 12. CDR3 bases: TGTGCCAGCAGCCAAGCGGGGAGGACAGGGGTCATCCACGAGCAGTACTTC. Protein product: CASSQAGRTGVIHEQYF.

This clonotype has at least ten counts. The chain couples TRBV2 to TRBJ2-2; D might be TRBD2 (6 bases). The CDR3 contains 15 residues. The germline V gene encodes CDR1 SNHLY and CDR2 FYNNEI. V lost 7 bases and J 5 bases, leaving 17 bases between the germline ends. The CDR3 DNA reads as TGTGCCAGCATTATTAGCGGTGTGACGACCGGGGAGCTGTTTTTT. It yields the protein CASIISGVTTGELFF.

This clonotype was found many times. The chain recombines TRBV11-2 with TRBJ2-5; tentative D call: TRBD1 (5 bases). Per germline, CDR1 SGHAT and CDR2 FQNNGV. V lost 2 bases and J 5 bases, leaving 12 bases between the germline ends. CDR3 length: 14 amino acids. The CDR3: CASSLFRGTETQYF. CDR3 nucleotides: TGTGCCAGCAGCTTATTTAGGGGAACGGAGACCCAGTACTTC.

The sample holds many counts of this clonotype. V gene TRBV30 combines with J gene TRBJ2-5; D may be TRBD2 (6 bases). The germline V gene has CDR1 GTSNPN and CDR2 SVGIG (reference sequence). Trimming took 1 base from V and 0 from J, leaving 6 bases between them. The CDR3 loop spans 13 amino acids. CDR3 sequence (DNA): TGTGCCTGGAGTGGGACTAACCAAGAGACCCAGTACTTC. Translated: CAWSGTNQETQYF.